Relative to its sample, the clone carrying this T cell receptor (beta chain) is medium-sized. Blood genomic DNA input for TRB amplification was roughly 220-500 ng. This entry is derived from a study of T and B cells in COVID-19 patients. Multiplex PCR with BIOMED2 TRB-A/B primer pools amplified TRB rearrangements. TCRdb analysed the multiplex PCR reads with MiXCR anew, one entry per CDR3 protein. The sample carries a few thousand distinct CDR3 sequences, approximately 23% recorded once. The receptor was isolated from a human donor with active COVID-19. The sequenced sample was blood.

In nucleotides, the CDR3 is TGTGCCAGCAGTTCCGGGTTGGGACAGCGAAACACGAACACCGGGGAGCTGTTTTTT. It encodes CASSSGLGQRNTNTGELFF. The chain carries TRBV27 and TRBJ2-2; the match to TRBD1 covers 7 bases. Germline CDR1 MNHEY, CDR2 SMNVEV (reference sequence). The CDR3 length is 19 residues. With V trimmed by 4 bases and J by 0 bases, 14 bases remained unmatched.